One sample yielded the 2 T cell receptor beta chains listed below, sequenced in a study of shared clonotypes between healthy human individuals (dated by TCRdb to 2018 to 2020). The library was produced with the immunoSEQ multiplex PCR assay. TCRdb took this table from immuneACCESS and kept in-frame rearrangements with V and J called. Such tables lack part of the clones; where checked against another copy, unresolved V genes explain under half of the gap, and the rest is unexplained. Here the sample has about 2,100,000 clones; 93% occur a single time. 1.5% to 2% of the sample rests with the top ten. CD8 naive samples were CD45RO-negative cells positively selected for CCR7, giving a CD45RA+CCR7+ population that excluded TemRA cells. Sequencing used naive CD8+ T cells from PBMCs. The sample's cell subset or site, from its label and the paper: CD45RA+CCR7+. The receptors were gathered from a man aged 18 to 29 in good health. Some clones in this sample may be carry-over from other donors' samples.

This CDR3 reads CASSFRTSGSSETQYF. The DNA for the CDR3 is TGTGCCAGCAGCTTCCGGACTAGCGGGAGTTCAGAGACCCAGTACTTC. V usage is TRBV7-9 and J usage is TRBJ2-5; 13 bases match TRBD2. Losses at the gene ends were 3 bases for V and 4 bases for J; bases not matched to a gene: 5. The CDR3 is 16 residues long. CDR1 and CDR2 from the germline V gene are SEHNR and FQNEAQ (reference sequence).

The chain recombines TRBV9 with TRBJ2-3, with D uncertain. Trimming shortened V by 3 bases and J by 6 bases, and 14 bases separated the two germline ends. Germline V gene data show CDR1 as SGDLS and CDR2 as YYNGEE. The CDR3 has 14 amino acids. The CDR3 region is CASSEEGYPDTQYF. The DNA for the CDR3 is TGTGCCAGCAGCGAAGAAGGGTATCCTGATACGCAGTATTTT.